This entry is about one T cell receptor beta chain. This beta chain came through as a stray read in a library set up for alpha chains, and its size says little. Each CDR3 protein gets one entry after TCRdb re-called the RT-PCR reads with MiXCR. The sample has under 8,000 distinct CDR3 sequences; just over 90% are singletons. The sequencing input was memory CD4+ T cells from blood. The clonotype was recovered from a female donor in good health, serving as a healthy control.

The CDR3 loop reads CASSPEEVAGSQETQYF. The CDR3 DNA reads as TGTGCCAGCAGCCCAGAGGAGGTAGCGGGGAGCCAAGAGACCCAGTACTTC. The genes are TRBV7-2 and TRBJ2-5, with TRBD2 matching over 8 bases. This CDR3 has 17 amino acids. The junction had 12 bases not matched to a gene; V was cut back by 5 bases and J by 1 base. Germline V CDR1 and CDR2: SGHTA, FQGNSA.